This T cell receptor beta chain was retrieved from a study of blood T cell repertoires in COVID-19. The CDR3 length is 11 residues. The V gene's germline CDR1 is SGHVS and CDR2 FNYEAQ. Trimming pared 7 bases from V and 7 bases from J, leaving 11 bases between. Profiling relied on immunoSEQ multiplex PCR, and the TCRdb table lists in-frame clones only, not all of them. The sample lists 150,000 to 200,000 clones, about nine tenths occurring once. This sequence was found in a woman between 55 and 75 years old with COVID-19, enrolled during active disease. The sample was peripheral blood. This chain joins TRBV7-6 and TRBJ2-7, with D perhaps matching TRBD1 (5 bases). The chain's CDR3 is CASNSDREQYF. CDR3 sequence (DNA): TGTGCCAGCAACTCCGACAGAGAGCAGTACTTC.